The entry that follows covers one T cell receptor beta chain sequence. Its antigen has not been determined. No base qualities exist here, and no much larger clone lies one base off it. The Qiagen DNeasy Blood and Tissue Kit was used to extract total genomic DNA from purified CD4+ T cells. Using immunoSEQ immunosequencing protocols, the TCRbeta CDR3 region, as defined by IMGT, was amplified and sequenced. As for the original processing: The immunoSEQ service preprocessed the raw sequence data to correct PCR and sequencing errors. After being loaded into the immunoSEQ Analyzer, the data underwent further analysis with VDJtools v1.0.7. The paired Wilcoxon signed-rank test was applied to assess differences between patients and controls. Imported from immuneACCESS, the table was reduced by TCRdb to in-frame sequences with V and J called. These copies leave out some clones; in studies compared against another copy, an unresolved V gene accounts for under half, and the cause of the remainder is not known. V and J calls and clone size are given by that table; D and trimming were obtained from the DNA. In this sample the table shows roughly 13,000 clones, around 90% of which occur a single time. 0.75% to 0.9% of the sample is held by the ten biggest clonotypes.

Germline trimming amounts to 8 bases on V and 0 bases on J, with 6 as the count of junction bases outside the gene matches. The CDR3 goes from the cysteine to the phenylalanine over 13 residues. The read is trimmed to its CDR3 DNA, 39 bases read in frame from base 1. CDR1 GTSNPN and CDR2 SVGIG are derived from the germline V gene (reference sequence). These data originate in a study of untreated major depressive disorder (dated by TCRdb to the late 2010s). The study in broad terms: A cross-sectional case-control design was used to compare T cell phenotype and TCR repertoire between antidepressant-free major depressive disorder patients and individually matched non-depressed controls. The TCRbeta sequencing followed up on differences in Vbeta 5.1, Vbeta 11 and Vbeta 22 usage that flow cytometry had shown in the whole cohort. Broad study findings and their caveats: TRBV25-01 and TRBV02-01 usage followed the flow-cytometry pattern but did not reach statistical significance in the sequencing data. Because of the strict matching and exclusion criteria, the study sample was comparatively small, which limits how generalizable the findings are. In CD4+ T cells, sequencing confirmed that depressed patients used TRBV05-01 (Vbeta 5.1) more than controls did, with a one-tailed test giving p = 0.040. The sequencing comparisons used one-tailed planned tests on only three preselected Vbeta families. In every sequenced subject, all of the top five TRBV05-01 clones were private clones.

Every depressed patient was matched in pairs with a non-depressed control on sex, age, current smoking status and body mass index. All participants were of European descent. A DSM-IV diagnosis of major depressive disorder and a Hamilton Rating Scale for Depression score of at least 18 were present in all patients. For at least 8 weeks before enrollment, patients had taken no psychiatric medication of any kind, antidepressants included. Among the patients, depression severity spanned the moderate-to-severe range. Major medical conditions, Axis I/II comorbidities, regular medication or illicit drug use, and drinking over 100 g alcohol a week were all grounds for excluding any participant. Around 28 ml of peripheral blood was drawn into EDTA tubes from each participant. Magnetic negative selection with the BD IMag Human CD4 T Lymphocyte Enrichment Set was used to purify CD4+ T cells from thawed PBMCs. A purity of about 95% was typically achieved with the CD4+ enrichment method, as confirmed by flow cytometry. A subgroup of four to six case-control pairs, chosen blind to chemokine receptor expression and flow-cytometric repertoire skewing results, underwent TCRbeta sequencing. Every blood sample was taken in the morning at 8:00 a.m., after which PBMCs were separated out using Ficoll-Hypaque gradient centrifugation. PBMCs were cryopreserved by gradual cooling to -80°C and stored in liquid nitrogen until assayed.

This TCR was sampled from a man aged 30 to 39 with major depressive disorder. The sequenced sample was CD4+ T cells from PBMCs. The V and J genes are TRBV30 and TRBJ1-2, with TRBD1 identical over 7 junction bases. The nucleotides are TGTGCCGGAACTGGGACAGCTAACTATGGCTACACCTTC. This gives the protein CAGTGTANYGYTF.